The TCR beta chain described here comes from a study of T cell responses to AZD1222 COVID-19 vaccine. From germline, CDR1 is SGHKS and CDR2 YYEKEE (reference sequence). The CDR3 consists of 16 residues. Broader study findings: Recipients of AZD1222 seropositive at baseline numbered only 6 or 7. The reported proportion of spike-specific TCRs targeting unmutated variant regions was nearly half. Once two AZD1222 doses were given, Spike-specific TCR breadth and depth went up. White British people made up most donors, females outnumbered males, and clonal diversity was possibly underestimated.

Details on this clone: The antigen is unknown. Germline is not matched at one junction end, which may reflect a read error.

Only in-frame clones appear in the TCRdb table, and some are missing; sequencing was by immunoSEQ multiplex PCR. The sample has some 100,000 clones; 85% to 90% are singletons. The chain uses TRBV5-5 and TRBJ1-1; 7 bases line up with TRBD1. The source material was peripheral blood, sampled 28 days after the second AZD1222 dose. This receptor was identified in an adult who received the AZD1222 COVID-19 vaccine. CDR3 nucleotides: TGTGCCAGCAGCCCAGGGGGGGGCGAGCGGATTCGAGGTCTGGGATTT. Its translation: CASSPGGGERIRGLGF. The full variable domain, with the rest looked up from reference TRBV5-5 and TRBJ1-1, is DAGVTQSPTHLIKTRGQQVTLRCSPISGHKSVSWYQQVLGQGPQFIFQYYEKEERGRGNFPDRFSARQFPNYSSELNVNALLLGDSALYLCASSPGGGERIRGLGFGQGTRLTVV.